This T cell receptor (beta chain) came from a study of OX40 agonist ivuxolimab in advanced cancers. Study in general: Mean age roughly 65 years, range about 23 to 80; roughly 82% male. Three patients responded partially, comprising one with hepatocellular carcinoma and two with cutaneous melanoma. Study results and caveats: CD4+ and CD8+ T cells in blood underwent clonal expansion by week 6 at 0.1 to 3.0 mg/kg.

Patients who had autoimmune disease history or got systemic immunosuppression were left out. The assay was immunoSEQ multiplex PCR, and TCRdb's table has in-frame clones only and misses some. The sample consists of tens of thousands of clones, roughly 90% of them appearing once. The CDR3 consists of 16 residues. Deletions cut 4 bases from V and 5 bases from J, with 21 bases between. Germline assignment: CDR1 SGHDT and CDR2 YYEEEE. Turning to this clone: Its antigen is unidentified.

This chain uses TRBV5-6 with TRBJ1-2; D remains ambiguous. Sequencing used CD4+ or CD8+ T cells sorted from blood, obtained in a trial of the OX40 agonist ivuxolimab. The receptor's source is an adult with an advanced solid tumor such as melanoma, head and neck, liver or kidney cancer. CDR3 nucleotides: TGTGCCAGCAGCCTAACCGGCGGTTCTGATTTATATGGCTACACCTTC. Protein: CASSLTGGSDLYGYTF.